This T cell receptor beta chain originates from a study of blood T cell repertoires in COVID-19. The protocol was immunoSEQ multiplex PCR, while the TCRdb copy is restricted to in-frame clones and leaves out a portion. The sample includes tens of thousands of clones, nearly 90% of them seen just once. The CDR3 sequence is 15 residues long. Between the trimmed V and J ends, which lost 1 base and 9 bases, there was a span of 13 bases. Germline V gene sequence: CDR1 MGHRA, CDR2 YSYEKL. This clone appeared a single time. The clonotype comes from a woman in her forties or fifties with COVID-19, enrolled during active disease. V is TRBV4-1 and J is TRBJ1-6; D remains unclear. The sample comprised peripheral blood. DNA for the CDR3: TGCGCCAGCAGCCAAGCAGCCGGGAGGTCTTCACCCCTCCACTTT. Its translation: CASSQAAGRSSPLHF.